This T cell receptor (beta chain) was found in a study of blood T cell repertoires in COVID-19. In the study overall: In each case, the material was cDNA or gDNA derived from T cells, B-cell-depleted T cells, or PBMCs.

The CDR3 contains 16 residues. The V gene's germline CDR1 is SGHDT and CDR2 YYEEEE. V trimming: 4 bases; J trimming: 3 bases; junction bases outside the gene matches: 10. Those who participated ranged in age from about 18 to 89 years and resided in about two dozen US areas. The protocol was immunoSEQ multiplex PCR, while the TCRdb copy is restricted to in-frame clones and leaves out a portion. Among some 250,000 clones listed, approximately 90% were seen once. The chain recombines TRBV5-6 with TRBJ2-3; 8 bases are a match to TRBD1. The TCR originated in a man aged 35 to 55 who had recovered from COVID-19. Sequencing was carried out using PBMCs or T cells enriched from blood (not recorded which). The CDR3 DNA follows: TGTGCCAGCAGCAAAGGCCCCGGGACAGGAACAGATACGCAGTATTTT. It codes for CASSKGPGTGTDTQYF.